This T cell receptor beta chain derives from a study of T cells in Graves' hyperthyroidism and ophthalmopathy. Study-wide background: Peripheral blood sampling occurred at initial diagnosis, before any treatment.

The PBMCs were taken from roughly 10 ml of fresh peripheral blood. Authors of the study amplified TCR beta CDR3 regions from RNA transcripts. The study used the HTBI primer set for a first-round RT-PCR of the TCR CDR3. From the multiplex PCR reads, TCRdb called clonotypes with MiXCR, one entry per CDR3 protein. This sample has some 500,000 distinct CDR3 sequences, with 13% to 15% found just once. About this clonotype itself: Lacking the conserved final phenylalanine or tryptophan, this CDR3 likely reflects a read error.

The source of this sequence is a woman under 30 with Graves' hyperthyroidism. Specimen: blood.

The DNA of the CDR3 is TGTGCCACGACAGCCGCTTATAATTCACCCCTCCACCTT. As protein: CATTAAYNSPLHL. This chain connects TRBV12-3 or TRBV12-4 to TRBJ1-6; tentatively, D is TRBD1 (5 bases). V was shortened by 10 bases and J by 4 bases, with 11 bases between the two germline ends. The CDR3 consists of 13 residues.